These T cell receptor beta chains were read from a single sample in a study of T cells after yellow fever vaccination. TCRdb reprocessed the 5' RACE reads with MiXCR, giving one entry per CDR3 protein. The data show 150,000 to 200,000 distinct CDR3 sequences, roughly 6.2% seen once. The sequenced sample was CD4+ T cells sorted from PBMCs, obtained on the day of the first yellow fever vaccination. These receptors came from a man between 18 and 29 years old who received the YFV17D yellow fever vaccine. Both conserved end residues are part of each CDR3. D genes are given only for firm matches. Some rows have no size entry. The others give once, few or many, or a class for an expanded clone.

CDR3 protein | CDR3 DNA | D gene | V gene | clone size | CDR3 length | J gene
CSARSGRGTNTEAFF | TGCAGTGCTAGATCGGGGAGGGGTACGAACACTGAAGCTTTCTTT | NA | TRBV20-1 | NA | 15 | TRBJ1-1
CASSYRGGQEAFF | TGTGCCAGCAGTTACCGGGGCGGGCAGGAAGCTTTCTTT | NA | TRBV6-5 | few | 13 | TRBJ1-1
CASSVSGTSGNTIYF | TGTGCCAGCAGTGTTTCGGGAACCTCTGGAAACACCATATATTTT | NA | TRBV12-3/TRBV12-4 | many | 15 | TRBJ1-3
CSARERRSGQGLREQYF | TGCAGTGCTAGGGAACGCCGGTCGGGACAGGGACTTAGGGAGCAGTACTTC | TRBD1 | TRBV20-1 | few | 17 | TRBJ2-7
CAIKSSTDTQYF | TGTGCCATCAAATCTAGCACAGATACGCAGTATTTT | NA | TRBV10-3 | few | 12 | TRBJ2-3
CASNLRQGARDTQYF | TGTGCCAGCAACCTGCGACAGGGGGCACGAGATACGCAGTATTTT | TRBD1 | TRBV7-9 | many | 15 | TRBJ2-3
CASSSRALQETQYF | TGCGCCAGCAGCTCCCGGGCACTCCAAGAGACCCAGTACTTC | NA | TRBV5-1 | few | 14 | TRBJ2-5
CASSESAPPPDTQYF | TGCGCCAGCAGCGAATCCGCGCCTCCTCCGGATACGCAGTATTTT | NA | TRBV4-3 | NA | 15 | TRBJ2-3
CASSIRLAGKEYQETQYF | TGTGCCAGTAGTATAAGACTAGCGGGGAAGGAGTACCAAGAGACCCAGTACTTC | TRBD2 | TRBV19 | many | 18 | TRBJ2-5
CASSFQPMNTEAFF | TGCGCCAGCAGCTTCCAACCTATGAACACTGAAGCTTTCTTT | NA | TRBV5-1 | many | 14 | TRBJ1-1
CSVELGVANYGYTF | TGCAGCGTTGAACTGGGGGTGGCTAACTATGGCTACACCTTC | NA | TRBV29-1 | many | 14 | TRBJ1-2
CASSVMDNRNTIYF | TGTGCCAGCAGCGTGATGGACAACAGAAACACCATATATTTT | NA | TRBV9 | many | 14 | TRBJ1-3
CASSRIEGDTQYF | TGTGCCAGCAGCCGAATCGAGGGAGATACGCAGTATTTT | NA | TRBV12-3/TRBV12-4 | many | 13 | TRBJ2-3
CASSQAGDGSPLHF | TGCGCCAGCAGCCAAGCTGGGGATGGTTCACCCCTCCACTTT | NA | TRBV4-3 | NA | 14 | TRBJ1-6
CATSSAGFNEKLFF | TGTGCCACCAGCTCCGCCGGGTTTAATGAAAAACTGTTTTTT | NA | TRBV15 | few | 14 | TRBJ1-4
CASLGATNEKLFF | TGTGCCAGCTTGGGGGCAACTAATGAAAAACTGTTTTTT | NA | TRBV12-3/TRBV12-4 | many | 13 | TRBJ1-4
CASRVRDRLRGAADTQYF | TGTGCCAGCAGAGTCCGGGACAGGCTTAGGGGCGCAGCAGATACGCAGTATTTT | TRBD1 | TRBV12-3/TRBV12-4 | NA | 18 | TRBJ2-3
CASSLSIDSPLHF | TGTGCCAGCAGCTTAAGCATCGATTCACCCCTCCACTTT | NA | TRBV7-3 | few | 13 | TRBJ1-6
CASSSIRGRTGELFF | TGTGCCAGCAGTTCTATCAGGGGGCGCACCGGGGAGCTGTTTTTT | TRBD1 | TRBV12-3/TRBV12-4 | many | 15 | TRBJ2-2
CASSLPGSVEQFF | TGTGCCAGCAGTTTACCTGGGTCGGTTGAGCAGTTCTTC | NA | TRBV28 | many | 13 | TRBJ2-1
CASSVELGGGAPDTQYF | TGTGCCAGCAGCGTAGAGTTAGGTGGAGGGGCTCCAGATACGCAGTATTTT | NA | TRBV9 | few | 17 | TRBJ2-3
CATQASGGGYTF | TGTGCCACCCAAGCATCCGGCGGTGGCTACACCTTC | NA | TRBV24-1 | many | 12 | TRBJ1-2
CASSQEGPDWQADFYGYTF | TGTGCCAGCAGCCAAGAAGGCCCTGACTGGCAGGCCGACTTCTATGGCTACACCTTC | NA | TRBV14 | many | 19 | TRBJ1-2
CASSQGGPDTEAFF | TGTGCCAGCAGCCAAGGGGGACCTGACACTGAAGCTTTCTTT | NA | TRBV3-1 | many | 14 | TRBJ1-1
CASSPGTGAPSSGNTIYF | TGTGCCAGCAGCCCCGGGACAGGCGCTCCCAGCTCTGGAAACACCATATATTTT | TRBD1 | TRBV14 | NA | 18 | TRBJ1-3
CASSKRQGPNEKLFF | TGTGCCAGCAGCAAACGACAGGGCCCTAATGAAAAACTGTTTTTT | TRBD1 | TRBV7-6 | many | 15 | TRBJ1-4
CASSSQTGMNTEAFF | TGTGCCAGCAGCTCACAGACGGGAATGAACACTGAAGCTTTCTTT | NA | TRBV7-2 | few | 15 | TRBJ1-1
CASSAGGVYNEQFF | TGTGCCAGCAGTGCGGGGGGGGTCTACAATGAGCAGTTCTTC | TRBD2 | TRBV2 | NA | 14 | TRBJ2-1
CASSPDLLANGYTF | TGTGCCAGCAGCCCGGACTTGCTCGCAAATGGCTACACCTTC | NA | TRBV12-3/TRBV12-4 | NA | 14 | TRBJ1-2
CASSRDLTGGMQAGSTDTQYF | TGTGCCAGCAGCCGAGATTTGACAGGGGGCATGCAAGCGGGGTCCACAGATACGCAGTATTTT | TRBD1 | TRBV3-1 | few | 21 | TRBJ2-3
CASSQETRGVGEQYF | TGCGCCAGCAGCCAAGAAACGAGAGGGGTCGGCGAGCAGTACTTC | NA | TRBV4-3 | few | 15 | TRBJ2-7
CASSRRDGGNEQYF | TGTGCCAGCAGCCGCCGGGACGGCGGTAACGAGCAGTACTTC | NA | TRBV12-3/TRBV12-4 | few | 14 | TRBJ2-7
CASSYSVVGISYNEQFF | TGTGCCAGCAGTTACTCGGTTGTGGGAATCTCCTACAATGAGCAGTTCTTC | NA | TRBV6-5 | NA | 17 | TRBJ2-1
CASSLSFRALFNEQFF | TGCGCCAGCAGCTTGAGCTTCAGGGCCCTTTTCAATGAGCAGTTCTTC | NA | TRBV5-1 | many | 16 | TRBJ2-1
CASSVRGEATDTQYF | TGTGCCAGCAGCGTAAGGGGGGAAGCCACAGATACGCAGTATTTT | NA | TRBV9 | many | 15 | TRBJ2-3
CASSQRGQENTEAFF | TGTGCCAGCTCCCAGAGGGGGCAGGAGAACACTGAAGCTTTCTTT | TRBD1 | TRBV9 | few | 15 | TRBJ1-1
CSANRDSHQETQYF | TGCAGTGCCAACCGGGACAGTCATCAAGAGACCCAGTACTTC | TRBD1 | TRBV20-1 | NA | 14 | TRBJ2-5
CASSQGPTGYNQPQHF | TGCGCCAGCAGCCAGGGCCCGACAGGGTACAATCAGCCCCAGCATTTT | TRBD1 | TRBV4-1 | many | 16 | TRBJ1-5
CASSPGQGQETQYF | TGTGCCAGCTCACCCGGACAGGGACAAGAGACCCAGTACTTC | TRBD1 | TRBV18 | many | 14 | TRBJ2-5
CASSPRTNTDTQYF | TGTGCCAGCAGTCCGCGGACCAACACAGATACGCAGTATTTT | NA | TRBV12-3/TRBV12-4 | NA | 14 | TRBJ2-3
CSVEDRRSGNTIYF | TGCAGCGTTGAAGATCGGAGATCTGGAAACACCATATATTTT | NA | TRBV29-1 | NA | 14 | TRBJ1-3
CASSLGVRAEETQYF | TGTGCCAGCAGCTTGGGCGTCAGGGCGGAAGAGACCCAGTACTTC | NA | TRBV5-4 | few | 15 | TRBJ2-5
CASSAIPGDTEAFF | TGCGCCAGCAGCGCAATACCAGGTGACACTGAAGCTTTCTTT | NA | TRBV5-1 | many | 14 | TRBJ1-1
CASSELAKNIQYF | TGTGCCAGCAGTGAGTTAGCCAAAAACATTCAGTACTTC | NA | TRBV28 | many | 13 | TRBJ2-4
CASRLARSTDTQYF | TGTGCCAGCAGGTTAGCCCGTAGCACAGATACGCAGTATTTT | NA | TRBV27 | many | 14 | TRBJ2-3
CASSKGPASGANVLTF | TGCGCCAGCAGCAAGGGACCGGCCTCTGGGGCCAACGTCCTGACTTTC | NA | TRBV5-1 | many | 16 | TRBJ2-6
CASSQWPGTSGGSETQYF | TGTGCCAGCAGCCAATGGCCCGGGACTAGCGGGGGGTCGGAGACCCAGTACTTC | TRBD2 | TRBV3-1 | few | 18 | TRBJ2-5